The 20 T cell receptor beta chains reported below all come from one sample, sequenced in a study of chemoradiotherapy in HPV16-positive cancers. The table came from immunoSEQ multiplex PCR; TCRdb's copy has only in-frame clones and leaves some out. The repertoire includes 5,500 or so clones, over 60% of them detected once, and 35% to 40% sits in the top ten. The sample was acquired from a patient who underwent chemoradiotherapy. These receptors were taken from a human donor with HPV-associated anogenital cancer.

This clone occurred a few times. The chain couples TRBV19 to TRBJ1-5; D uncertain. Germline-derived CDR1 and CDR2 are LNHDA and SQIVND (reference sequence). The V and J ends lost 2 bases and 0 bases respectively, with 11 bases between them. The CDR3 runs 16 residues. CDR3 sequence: CASSIRGRYSNQPQHF. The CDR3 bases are TGTGCCAGTAGTATACGAGGACGGTATAGCAATCAGCCCCAGCATTTT.

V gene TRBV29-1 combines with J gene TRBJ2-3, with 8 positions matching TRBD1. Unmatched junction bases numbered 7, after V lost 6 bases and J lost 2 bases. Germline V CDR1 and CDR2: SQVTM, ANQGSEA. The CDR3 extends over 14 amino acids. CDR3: CSVGQGESTDTQYF. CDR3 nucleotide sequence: TGCAGCGTCGGACAGGGAGAATCCACAGATACGCAGTATTTT.

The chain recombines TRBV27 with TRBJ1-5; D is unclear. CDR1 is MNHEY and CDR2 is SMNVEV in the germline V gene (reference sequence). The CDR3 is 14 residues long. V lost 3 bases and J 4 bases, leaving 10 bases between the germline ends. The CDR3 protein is CASSFPGSNQPQHF. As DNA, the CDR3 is TGTGCCAGCAGTTTCCCGGGCAGTAATCAGCCCCAGCATTTT.

The CDR3 reads CATSRDFQGPYNEQFF. CDR3 DNA: TGTGCCACCAGCAGAGATTTCCAGGGGCCGTACAATGAGCAGTTCTTC. This chain connects TRBV15 to TRBJ2-1, with D perhaps matching TRBD1 (6 bases). Trimming removed 0 bases from V and 4 bases from J, with 13 bases in between. Looked up from germline, CDR1 is LNHNV and CDR2 is YYDKDF (reference sequence). The CDR3 is 16 amino acids. The full variable domain, completed using reference TRBV15 and TRBJ2-1, is DAMVIQNPRYQVTQFGKPVTLSCSQTLNHNVMYWYQQKSSQAPKLLFHYYDKDFNNEADTPDNFQSRRPNTSFCFLDIRSPGLGDTAMYLCATSRDFQGPYNEQFFGPGTRLTVL.

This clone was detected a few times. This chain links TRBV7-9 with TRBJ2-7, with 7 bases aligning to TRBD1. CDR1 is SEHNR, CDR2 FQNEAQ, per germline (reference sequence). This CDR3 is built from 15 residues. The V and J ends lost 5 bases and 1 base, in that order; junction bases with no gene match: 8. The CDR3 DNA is TGTGCCAGCAGCCGACTTGGGGACAGATCCTACGAGCAGTACTTC. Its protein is CASSRLGDRSYEQYF.

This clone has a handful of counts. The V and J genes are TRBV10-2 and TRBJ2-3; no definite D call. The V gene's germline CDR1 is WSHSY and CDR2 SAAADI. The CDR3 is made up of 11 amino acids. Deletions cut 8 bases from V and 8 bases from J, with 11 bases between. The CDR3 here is CASGPDTTQYF. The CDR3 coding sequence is TGCGCCAGCGGGCCAGACACTACGCAGTATTTT.

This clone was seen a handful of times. CDR3 DNA sequence: TGTGCCAGCAGTGAATTGGGTCGGCGGGGGCCCGGGGAGACCCAGTACTTC. It codes for CASSELGRRGPGETQYF. The chain combines TRBV2 with TRBJ2-5, with D tentatively TRBD2 (7 bases). Trimming shortened V by 2 bases and J by 5 bases, and 21 bases separated the two germline ends. Germline CDR1 is SNHLY and CDR2 is FYNNEI. This CDR3 spans 17 amino acids.

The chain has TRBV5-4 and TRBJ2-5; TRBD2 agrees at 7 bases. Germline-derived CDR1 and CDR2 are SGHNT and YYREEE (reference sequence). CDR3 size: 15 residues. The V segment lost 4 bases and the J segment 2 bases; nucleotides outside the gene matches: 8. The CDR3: CASSGWTSPQETQYF. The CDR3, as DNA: TGTGCCAGCAGCGGCTGGACTAGTCCTCAAGAGACCCAGTACTTC. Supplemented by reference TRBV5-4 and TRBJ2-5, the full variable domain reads ETGVTQSPTHLIKTRGQQVTLRCSSQSGHNTVSWYQQALGQGPQFIFQYYREEENGRGNFPPRFSGLQFPNYSSELNVNALELDDSALYLCASSGWTSPQETQYFGPGTRLLVL.

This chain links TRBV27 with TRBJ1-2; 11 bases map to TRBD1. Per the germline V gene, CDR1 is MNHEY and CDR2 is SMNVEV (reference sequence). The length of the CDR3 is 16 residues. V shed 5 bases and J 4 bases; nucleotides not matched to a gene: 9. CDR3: CASSPTGTGGPYGYTF. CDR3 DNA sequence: TGTGCCAGCAGTCCGACCGGGACAGGGGGGCCCTATGGCTACACCTTC.

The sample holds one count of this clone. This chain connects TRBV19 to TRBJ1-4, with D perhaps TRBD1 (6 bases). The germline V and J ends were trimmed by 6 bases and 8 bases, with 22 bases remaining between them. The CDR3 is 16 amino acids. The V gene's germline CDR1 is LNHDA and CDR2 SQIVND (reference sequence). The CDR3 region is CASRYGGTGLGEKLFF. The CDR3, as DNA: TGTGCCAGTAGATATGGGGGCACAGGGTTGGGAGAAAAACTGTTTTTT.

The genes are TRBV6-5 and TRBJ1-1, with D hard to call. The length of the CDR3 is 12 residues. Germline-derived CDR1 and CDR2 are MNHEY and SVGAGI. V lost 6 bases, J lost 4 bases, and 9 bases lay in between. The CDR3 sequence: CASSPSGTEAFF. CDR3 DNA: TGTGCCAGCAGCCCCTCAGGCACTGAAGCTTTCTTT.

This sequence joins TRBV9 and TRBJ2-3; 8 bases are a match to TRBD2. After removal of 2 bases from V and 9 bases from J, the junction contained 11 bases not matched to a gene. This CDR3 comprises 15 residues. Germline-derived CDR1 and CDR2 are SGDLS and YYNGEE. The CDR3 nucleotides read TGTGCCAGCAGCGTGAGCTCAGCGGGAGTCCAAACGCAGTATTTT. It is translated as CASSVSSAGVQTQYF.

Written as DNA, the CDR3 is TGTGCCAGCAGCTCAGTGGGACAGGGGAACACTGAAGCTTTCTTT. This sequence encodes CASSSVGQGNTEAFF. V and J are TRBV7-2 and TRBJ1-1, with 9 nucleotides matching TRBD1. V dropped 4 bases and J dropped 1; count of bases not matched to a gene: 4. The germline CDR1 and CDR2 sequences are SGHTA and FQGNSA. CDR3 length: 15 amino acids.

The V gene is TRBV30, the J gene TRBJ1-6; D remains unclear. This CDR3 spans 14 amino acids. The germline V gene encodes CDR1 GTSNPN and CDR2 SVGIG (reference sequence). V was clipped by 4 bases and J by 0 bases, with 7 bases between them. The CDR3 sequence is CAWTISSYNSPLHF. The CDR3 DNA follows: TGTGCCTGGACCATCAGCTCCTATAATTCACCCCTCCACTTT.

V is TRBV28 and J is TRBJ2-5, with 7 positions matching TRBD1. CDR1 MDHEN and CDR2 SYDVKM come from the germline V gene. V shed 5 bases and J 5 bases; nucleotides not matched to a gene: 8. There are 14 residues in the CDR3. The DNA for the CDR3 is TGTGCCAGCAGTGGGGGAGACAGGGCCGAGACCCAGTACTTC. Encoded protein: CASSGGDRAETQYF.

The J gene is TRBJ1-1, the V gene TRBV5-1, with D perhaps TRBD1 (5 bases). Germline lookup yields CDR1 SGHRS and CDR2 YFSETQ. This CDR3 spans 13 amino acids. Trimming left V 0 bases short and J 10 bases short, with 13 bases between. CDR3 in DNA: TGCGCCAGCAGCTTGGGGGGCCAGGGTACAGCTTTCTTT. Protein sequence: CASSLGGQGTAFF.

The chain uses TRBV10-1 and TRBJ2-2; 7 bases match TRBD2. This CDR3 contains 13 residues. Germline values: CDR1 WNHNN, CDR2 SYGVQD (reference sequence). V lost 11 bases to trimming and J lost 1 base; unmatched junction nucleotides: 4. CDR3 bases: TGCGCCGTACAGCGGGGGAACACCGGGGAGCTGTTTTTT. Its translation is CAVQRGNTGELFF.

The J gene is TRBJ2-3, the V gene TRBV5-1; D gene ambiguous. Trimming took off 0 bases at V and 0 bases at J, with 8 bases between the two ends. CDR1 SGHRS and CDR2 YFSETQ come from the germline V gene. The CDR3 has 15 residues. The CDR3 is CASSLGPRSTDTQYF. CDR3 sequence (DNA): TGCGCCAGCAGCTTGGGGCCACGAAGCACAGATACGCAGTATTTT.

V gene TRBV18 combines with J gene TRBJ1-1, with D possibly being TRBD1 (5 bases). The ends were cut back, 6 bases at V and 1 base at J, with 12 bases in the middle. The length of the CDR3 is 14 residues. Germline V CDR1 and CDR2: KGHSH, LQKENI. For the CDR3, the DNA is TGTGCCAGCTCCAGGGCGGCAGCGAACACTGAAGCTTTCTTT. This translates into CASSRAAANTEAFF.

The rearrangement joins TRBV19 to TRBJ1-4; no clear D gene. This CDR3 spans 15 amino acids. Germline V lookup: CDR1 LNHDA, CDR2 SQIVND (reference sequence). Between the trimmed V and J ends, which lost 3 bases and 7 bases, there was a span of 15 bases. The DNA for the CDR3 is TGTGCCAGTAGTATCTTACCGGTAGACCCTGAAAAACTGTTTTTT. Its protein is CASSILPVDPEKLFF.